The T cell receptor (beta chain) under discussion was sequenced for a study of cytomegalovirus exposure and HLA in healthy donors. Whole-study context: As released early, the data held roughly 85 million unique TCRs from HLA-typed donors.

With respect to this clone: The antigen is not known.

Study outcomes and limitations: A missense variant in DCLRE1C was later tied to TCR beta V- and J-gene trimming.

V gave up 0 bases and J gave up 5 bases; unmatched junction bases: 3. The V gene's germline CDR1 is MNHNS and CDR2 SASEGT. The CDR3 contains 15 residues. 13 Jbeta primers and 60 Vbeta primers were used for the PCR. Sequencing was performed with immunoSEQ multiplex PCR; in TCRdb, only in-frame clones are kept and a portion is missing. The listing contains 150,000 to 250,000 clones. The V call is TRBV6-1, the J call TRBJ1-5; TRBD1 aligns across 8 bases. This TCR came from a boy younger than 18 in good health and CMV-seronegative. The sample was PBMCs. The CDR3 sequence: CASSEAGQGYQPQHF. The DNA for the CDR3 is TGTGCCAGCAGTGAAGCTGGACAGGGTTATCAGCCCCAGCATTTT.